Following are 3 T cell receptor beta chains from one sample sequenced in a study of OX40 agonist ivuxolimab in advanced cancers. Profiling relied on immunoSEQ multiplex PCR, and the TCRdb table lists in-frame clones only, not all of them. The data show some 74,000 clones, approximately 90% seen once. The material sequenced was CD4+ or CD8+ T cells sorted from blood, taken in a trial of the OX40 agonist ivuxolimab. All receptors derive from an adult with an advanced solid tumor such as melanoma, head and neck, liver or kidney cancer.

V usage is TRBV6-6 and J usage is TRBJ2-5; D gene ambiguous. This CDR3 region has 13 residues. The V gene's germline CDR1 is MNHNY and CDR2 SVGAGI (reference sequence). Trimming removed 0 bases from V and 5 bases from J, with 7 bases in between. The CDR3 region has the DNA TGTGCCAGCAGTTACTCCGGAGCGGAGACCCAGTACTTC. Its translation: CASSYSGAETQYF.

This rearrangement joins TRBV6-5 to TRBJ1-5; the D is unclear. Trimming shortened V by 4 bases and J by 9 bases, and 10 bases separated the two germline ends. Germline CDR1 and CDR2: MNHEY and SVGAGI. CDR3 length equals 12 residues. Here the CDR3 DNA reads TGTGCCAGCAGTTCCCCCCTGGGGCCCCAGCATTTT. Amino acids: CASSSPLGPQHF.

The chain uses TRBV5-1 and TRBJ2-3; 11 positions agree with TRBD2. V shed 0 bases, J shed 2 bases, and the junction held 5 bases outside the gene matches. The CDR3 sequence is 17 residues long. Per germline, CDR1 SGHRS and CDR2 YFSETQ. The CDR3 here is CASSLALAGDPTDTQYF. The CDR3 nucleotides are TGCGCCAGCAGCTTGGCACTAGCGGGAGACCCCACAGATACGCAGTATTTT.